The clone carrying this T cell receptor (beta chain) was detected a few times. Its antigen is currently unknown. The data are from a study of tissue T cells after allogeneic stem cell transplantation. The germline V gene has CDR1 SNHLY and CDR2 FYNNEI. The CDR3 length is 14 residues. Losses at the gene ends were 6 bases for V and 5 bases for J; bases not matched to a gene: 7. Repertoires were generated with immunoSEQ multiplex PCR, while TCRdb's copy carries only in-frame clones and drops some. The data hold 9,800 or so clones, with 50% to 80% observed a single time. Study-level findings and limits: Shared clones across patients were few; motif clustering revealed tissue-specific shared signatures. This small cohort was clinically heterogeneous, and sampling depth was a limitation. In patients and mice, blood and spleen missed much of tissue repertoire.

The sample in question was tissue from the stomach, obtained at autopsy. This clonotype was obtained from a male donor at least 60 years old with lung cancer. This chain connects TRBV2 to TRBJ2-7, with 10 bases aligning to TRBD1. The CDR3 is CASRLGQGLDEQYF. The CDR3 DNA is TGTGCCAGCAGGTTGGGACAGGGGCTCGACGAGCAGTACTTC.